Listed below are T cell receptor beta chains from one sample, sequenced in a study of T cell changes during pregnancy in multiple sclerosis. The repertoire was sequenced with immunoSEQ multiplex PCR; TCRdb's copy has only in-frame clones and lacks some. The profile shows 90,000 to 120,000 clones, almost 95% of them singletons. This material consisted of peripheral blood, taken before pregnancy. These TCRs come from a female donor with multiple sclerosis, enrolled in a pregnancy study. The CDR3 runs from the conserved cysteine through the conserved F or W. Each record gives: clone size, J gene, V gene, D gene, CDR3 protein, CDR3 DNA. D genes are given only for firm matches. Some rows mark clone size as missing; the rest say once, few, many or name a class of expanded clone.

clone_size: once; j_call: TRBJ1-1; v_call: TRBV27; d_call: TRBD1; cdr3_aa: CASRNTGTGNTEAFF; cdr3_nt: TGTGCCAGCAGAAATACCGGGACAGGTAACACTGAAGCTTTCTTT
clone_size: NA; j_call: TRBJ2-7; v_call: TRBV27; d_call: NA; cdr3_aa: CASSLNRDSGEQYF; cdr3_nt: TGTGCCAGCAGTTTGAACCGGGACTCTGGGGAGCAGTACTTC
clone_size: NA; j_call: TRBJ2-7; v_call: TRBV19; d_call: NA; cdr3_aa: CASKGRASYEQYF; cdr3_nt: TGTGCCAGTAAGGGCAGGGCCTCCTACGAGCAGTACTTC
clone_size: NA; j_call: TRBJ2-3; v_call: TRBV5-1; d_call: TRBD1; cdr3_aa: CASSLAPAGGYETDTQYF; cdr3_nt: TGCGCCAGCAGCTTGGCCCCCGCAGGGGGCTACGAAACAGATACGCAGTATTTT
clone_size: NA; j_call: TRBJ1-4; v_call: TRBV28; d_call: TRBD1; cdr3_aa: CASSSGTAGNEKLFF; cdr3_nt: TGTGCCAGCAGCTCGGGGACAGCGGGTAATGAAAAACTGTTTTTT
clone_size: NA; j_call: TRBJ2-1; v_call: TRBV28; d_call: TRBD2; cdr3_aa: CASSFPSTSGRAYNEQFF; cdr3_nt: TGTGCCAGCAGTTTCCCCTCGACTAGCGGGAGGGCCTACAATGAGCAGTTCTTC
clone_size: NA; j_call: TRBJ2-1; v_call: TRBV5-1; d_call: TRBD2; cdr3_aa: CASSGTSGAIDEQFF; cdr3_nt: TGCGCCAGCAGCGGGACTAGCGGGGCGATCGATGAGCAGTTCTTC
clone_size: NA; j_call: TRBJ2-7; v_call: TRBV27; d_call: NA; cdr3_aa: CASSERVGYEQYF; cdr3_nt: TGTGCCAGCAGTGAGAGGGTAGGCTACGAGCAGTACTTC
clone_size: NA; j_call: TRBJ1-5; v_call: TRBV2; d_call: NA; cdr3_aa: CASRTDSLNQPQHF; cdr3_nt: TGTGCCAGCAGGACCGACAGTCTCAATCAGCCCCAGCATTTT
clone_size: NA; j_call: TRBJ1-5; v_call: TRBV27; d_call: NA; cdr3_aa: CASSPDKSGVRSNQPQHF; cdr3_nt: TGTGCCAGCAGTCCCGATAAATCAGGGGTTCGGAGCAATCAGCCCCAGCATTTT
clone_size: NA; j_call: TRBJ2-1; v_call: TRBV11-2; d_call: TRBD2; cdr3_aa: CASSEQTSGREGEQFF; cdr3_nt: TGTGCCAGCAGCGAACAAACTAGCGGGAGAGAGGGTGAGCAGTTCTTC